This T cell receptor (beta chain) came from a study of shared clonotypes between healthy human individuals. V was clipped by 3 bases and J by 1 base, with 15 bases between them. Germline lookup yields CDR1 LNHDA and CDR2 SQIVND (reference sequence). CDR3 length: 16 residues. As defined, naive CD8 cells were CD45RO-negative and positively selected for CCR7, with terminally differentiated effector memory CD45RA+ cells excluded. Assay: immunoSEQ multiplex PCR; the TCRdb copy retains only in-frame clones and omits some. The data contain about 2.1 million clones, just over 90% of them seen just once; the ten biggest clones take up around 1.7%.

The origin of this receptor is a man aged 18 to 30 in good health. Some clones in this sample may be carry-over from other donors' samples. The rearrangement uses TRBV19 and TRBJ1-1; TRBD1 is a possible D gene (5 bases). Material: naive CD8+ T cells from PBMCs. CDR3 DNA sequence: TGTGCCAGTAGTATTTTGTTGGAGGGGACGAACACTGAAGCTTTCTTT. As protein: CASSILLEGTNTEAFF. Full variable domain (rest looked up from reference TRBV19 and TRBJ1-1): DGGITQSPKYLFRKEGQNVTLSCEQNLNHDAMYWYRQDPGQGLRLIYYSQIVNDFQKGDIAEGYSVSREKKESFPLTVTSAQKNPTAFYLCASSILLEGTNTEAFFGQGTRLTVV.